This TCR beta chain derives from a study of regulatory T cells in long-lasting Graves disease. The CDR3 contains 13 residues. With 10 bases removed from V and 7 bases from J, the gap between germline ends came to 14 bases. Looked up from germline, CDR1 is MNHNS and CDR2 is SASEGT. Indicated time point: persistent/refractory GD, antithyroid drugs over 5 years with positive TRAb. Construction of the TCR library relied on RNA isolated from PBMCs. Roughly 10-milliliter peripheral blood samples went into EDTA tubes. In its sample, this clonotype was seen a few times. For TCR beta, libraries came from iRepertoire HTBI primers and Arm-PCR of CDR3 regions. TCRdb fed the multiplex PCR reads into MiXCR, producing one record per CDR3 protein. The table includes 350,000 to 500,000 distinct CDR3 sequences, 21% detected once.

This clonotype was obtained from a female donor with Graves disease. This chain connects TRBV6-1 to TRBJ1-6; tentatively, D is TRBD1 (5 bases). This material consisted of peripheral blood mononuclear cells (PBMCs), taken when the disease was refractory, from a patient treated with antithyroid drugs. In DNA, the CDR3 is TGTGCCACCGGGGTGGGGACCAATTCACCCCTCCACTTT. Amino acids: CATGVGTNSPLHF.